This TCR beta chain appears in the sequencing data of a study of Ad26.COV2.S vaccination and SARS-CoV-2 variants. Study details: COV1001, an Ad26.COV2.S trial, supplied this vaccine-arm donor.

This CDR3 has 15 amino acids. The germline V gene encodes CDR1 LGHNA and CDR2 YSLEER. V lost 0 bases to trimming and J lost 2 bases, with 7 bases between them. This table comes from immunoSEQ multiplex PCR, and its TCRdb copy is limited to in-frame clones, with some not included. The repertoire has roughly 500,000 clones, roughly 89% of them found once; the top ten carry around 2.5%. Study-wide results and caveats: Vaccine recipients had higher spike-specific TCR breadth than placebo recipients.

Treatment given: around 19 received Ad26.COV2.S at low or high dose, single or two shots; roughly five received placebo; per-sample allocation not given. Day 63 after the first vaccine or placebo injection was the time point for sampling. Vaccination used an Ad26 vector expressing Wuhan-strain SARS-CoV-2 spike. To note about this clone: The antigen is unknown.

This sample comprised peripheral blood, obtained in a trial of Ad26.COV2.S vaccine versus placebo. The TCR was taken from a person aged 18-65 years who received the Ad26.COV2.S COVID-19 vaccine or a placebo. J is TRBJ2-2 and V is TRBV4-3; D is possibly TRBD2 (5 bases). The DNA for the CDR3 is TGCGCCAGCAGCCAAGAAGGACTCAACACCGGGGAGCTGTTTTTT. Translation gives CASSQEGLNTGELFF.